The TCR beta chain under discussion was sequenced for a study of beta chain features in type 1 diabetes. Study context: Sorted cells examined across all samples numbered 107,917,701.

Worth noting for this clone: The antigen is not known.

One heparinised blood draw averaging approximately 120 mL was given by each donor. Naive, central memory, regulatory and stem cell-like memory cells within the CD4+ compartment were sorted using CD45RO/CCR7/CD25/CD127/CD95/CD27. Germline V gene lookup returns CDR1 MGHRA and CDR2 YSYEKL. V lost 1 base to trimming and J lost 1 base; unmatched junction nucleotides: 3. This CDR3 is 15 amino acids long. As every portion of the isolated RNA was reverse transcribed, the sequencing read expressed TCRB transcripts. Sequenced by immunoSEQ multiplex PCR; TCRdb stores in-frame clones only, minus some. The table lists roughly 730,000 clones, roughly 13% of them singletons. The study's findings and limits: For TCRB rearrangement, an influence of HLA type remained unresolved here. Type 1 diabetes patients showed a moderate but significant shortening of TCRB CDR3s in all four CD4+ subsets.

The V call is TRBV4-1, the J call TRBJ2-7; TRBD2 aligns across 8 bases. The sequence derives from a man younger than 35 with type 1 diabetes. The sequenced sample consisted of naive CD4+ T cells from blood. The chain's CDR3 is CASSQGGGISYEQYF. In DNA form, the CDR3 reads TGCGCCAGCAGCCAAGGCGGGGGGATTTCCTACGAGCAGTACTTC.